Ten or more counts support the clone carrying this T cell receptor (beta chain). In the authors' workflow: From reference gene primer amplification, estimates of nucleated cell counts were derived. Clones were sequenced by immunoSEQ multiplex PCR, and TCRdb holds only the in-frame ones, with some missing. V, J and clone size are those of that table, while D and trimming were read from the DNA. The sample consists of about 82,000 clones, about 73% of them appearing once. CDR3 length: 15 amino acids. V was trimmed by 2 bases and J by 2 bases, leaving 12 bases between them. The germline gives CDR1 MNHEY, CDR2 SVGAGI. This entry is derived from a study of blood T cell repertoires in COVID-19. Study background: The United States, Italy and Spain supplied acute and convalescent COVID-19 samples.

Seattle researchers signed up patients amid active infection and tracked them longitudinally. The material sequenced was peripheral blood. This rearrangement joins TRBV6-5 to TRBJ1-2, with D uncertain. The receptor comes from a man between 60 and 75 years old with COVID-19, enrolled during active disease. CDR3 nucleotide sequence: TGTGCCAGCAGTTACGAATCAGGCTACAACTATGGCTACACCTTC. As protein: CASSYESGYNYGYTF.